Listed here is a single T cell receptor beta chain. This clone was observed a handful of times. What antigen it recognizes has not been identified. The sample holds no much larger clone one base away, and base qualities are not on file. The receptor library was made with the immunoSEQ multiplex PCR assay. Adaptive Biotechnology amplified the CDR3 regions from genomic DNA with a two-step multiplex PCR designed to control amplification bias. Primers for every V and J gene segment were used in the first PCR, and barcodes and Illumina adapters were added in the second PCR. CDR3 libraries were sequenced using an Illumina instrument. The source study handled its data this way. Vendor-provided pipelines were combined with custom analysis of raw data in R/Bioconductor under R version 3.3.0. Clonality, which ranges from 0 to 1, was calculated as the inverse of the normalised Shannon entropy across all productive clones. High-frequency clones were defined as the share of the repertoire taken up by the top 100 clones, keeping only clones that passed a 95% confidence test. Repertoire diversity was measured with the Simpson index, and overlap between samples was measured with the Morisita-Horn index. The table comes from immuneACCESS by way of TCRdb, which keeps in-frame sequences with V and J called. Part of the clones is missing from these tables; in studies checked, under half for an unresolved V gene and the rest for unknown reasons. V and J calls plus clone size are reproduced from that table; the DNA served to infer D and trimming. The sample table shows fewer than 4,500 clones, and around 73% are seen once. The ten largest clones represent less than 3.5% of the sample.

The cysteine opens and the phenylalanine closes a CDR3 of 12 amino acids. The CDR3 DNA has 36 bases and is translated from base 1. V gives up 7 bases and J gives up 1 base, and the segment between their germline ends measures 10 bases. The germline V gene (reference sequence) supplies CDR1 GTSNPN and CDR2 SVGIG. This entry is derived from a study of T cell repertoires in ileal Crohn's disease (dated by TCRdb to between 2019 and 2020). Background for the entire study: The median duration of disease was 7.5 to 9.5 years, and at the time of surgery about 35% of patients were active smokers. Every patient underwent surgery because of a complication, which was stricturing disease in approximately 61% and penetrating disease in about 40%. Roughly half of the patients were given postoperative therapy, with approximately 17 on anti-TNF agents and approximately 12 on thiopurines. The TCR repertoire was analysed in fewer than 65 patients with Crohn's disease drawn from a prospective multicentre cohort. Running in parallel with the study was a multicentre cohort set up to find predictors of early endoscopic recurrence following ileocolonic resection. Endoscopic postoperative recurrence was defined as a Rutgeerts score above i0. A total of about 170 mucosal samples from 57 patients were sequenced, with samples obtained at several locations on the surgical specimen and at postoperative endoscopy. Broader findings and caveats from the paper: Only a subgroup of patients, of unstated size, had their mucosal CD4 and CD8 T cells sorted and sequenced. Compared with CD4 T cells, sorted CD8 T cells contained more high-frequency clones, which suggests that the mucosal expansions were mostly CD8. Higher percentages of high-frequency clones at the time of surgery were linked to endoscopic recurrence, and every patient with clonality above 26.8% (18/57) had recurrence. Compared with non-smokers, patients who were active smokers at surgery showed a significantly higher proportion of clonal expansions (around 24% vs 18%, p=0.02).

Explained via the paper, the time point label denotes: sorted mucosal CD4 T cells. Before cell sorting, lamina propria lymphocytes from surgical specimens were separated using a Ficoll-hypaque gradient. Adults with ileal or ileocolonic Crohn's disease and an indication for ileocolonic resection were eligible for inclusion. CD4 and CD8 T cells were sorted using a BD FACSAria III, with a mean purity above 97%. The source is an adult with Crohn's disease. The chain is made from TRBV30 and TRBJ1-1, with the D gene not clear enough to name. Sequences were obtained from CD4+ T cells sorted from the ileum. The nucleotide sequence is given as TGTGCCTCCAAGGGAGGGAACACTGAAGCTTTCTTT. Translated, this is CASKGGNTEAFF. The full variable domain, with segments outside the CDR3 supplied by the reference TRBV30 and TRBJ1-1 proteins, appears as SQTIHQWPATLVQPVGSPLSLECTVEGTSNPNLYWYRQAAGRGLQLLFYSVGIGQISSEVPQNLSASRPQDRQFILSSKKLLLSDSGFYLCASKGGNTEAFFGQGTRLTVV.